This T cell receptor (beta chain) was sequenced during a study of blood T cells in healthy people across ages. This clonotype was detected a few times. With V trimmed by 6 bases and J by 8 bases, 10 bases remained unmatched. The CDR3 contains 14 residues. Germline-derived CDR1 and CDR2 are SGHRS and YFSETQ. A sample-barcoded 5' primer and a J-beta primer mix were used in a second PCR of roughly 6 to 11 cycles. TCRdb itself ran the 5' RACE reads through MiXCR, one entry per CDR3 protein. The data show roughly 700,000 distinct CDR3 sequences, with 20% to 30% seen just once and under 10% held by the top ten. This sample also belongs to another study, concerning T cells of mothers and their children.

The TCR comes from a boy between 10 and 17 years old in good health. Sequencing input: blood. The chain combines TRBV5-1 with TRBJ1-4; 7 bases match TRBD1. CDR3 bases: TGCGCCAGCACCACTCAGGGGGGGGGCGAAAAACTGTTTTTT. As protein: CASTTQGGGEKLFF.